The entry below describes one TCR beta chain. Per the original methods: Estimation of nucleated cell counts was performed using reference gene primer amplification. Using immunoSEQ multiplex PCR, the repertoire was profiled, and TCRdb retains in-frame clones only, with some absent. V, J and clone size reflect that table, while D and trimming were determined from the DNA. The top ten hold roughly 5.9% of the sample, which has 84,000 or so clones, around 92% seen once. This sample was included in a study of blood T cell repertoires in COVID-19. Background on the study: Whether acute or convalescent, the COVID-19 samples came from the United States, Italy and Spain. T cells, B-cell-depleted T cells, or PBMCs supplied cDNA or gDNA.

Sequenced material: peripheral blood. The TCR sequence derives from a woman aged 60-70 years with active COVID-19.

The CDR3 is CASSQDFQGLAFNEQYF. The CDR3 DNA reads as TGCGCCAGCAGCCAAGATTTTCAGGGACTAGCTTTCAACGAGCAGTACTTC. The V call is TRBV4-3, the J call TRBJ2-7; 9 bases align to TRBD2. Germline CDR1 is LGHNA and CDR2 is YSLEER. The CDR3 has 17 amino acids. Losses at the gene ends were 0 bases for V and 5 bases for J; bases not matched to a gene: 11.